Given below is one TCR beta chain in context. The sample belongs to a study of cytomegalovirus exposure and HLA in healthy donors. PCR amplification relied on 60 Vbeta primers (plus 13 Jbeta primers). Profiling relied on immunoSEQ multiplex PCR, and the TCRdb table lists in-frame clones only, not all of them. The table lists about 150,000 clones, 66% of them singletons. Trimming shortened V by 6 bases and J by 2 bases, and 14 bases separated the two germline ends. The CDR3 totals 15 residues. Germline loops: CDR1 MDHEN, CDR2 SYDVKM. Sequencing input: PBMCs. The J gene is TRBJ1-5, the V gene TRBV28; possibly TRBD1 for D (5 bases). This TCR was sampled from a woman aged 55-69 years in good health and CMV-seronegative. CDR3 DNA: TGTGCCAGCAGCACCGACGGGGGGGGCAATCAGCCCCAGCATTTT. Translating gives CASSTDGGGNQPQHF.